These T cell receptor beta chains were read from a single sample in a study of blood T cell repertoires in COVID-19. Using immunoSEQ multiplex PCR, the repertoire was profiled, and TCRdb retains in-frame clones only, with some absent. The table shows fewer than 200,000 clones, with roughly four fifths occurring only once. Sequenced: peripheral blood. The receptors derive from a man aged 35 to 55 who had recovered from COVID-19. Both conserved end residues are part of each CDR3. A D gene is named only where the DNA matches it firmly. Only part of the rows carry a size: once, few, many, or a class if the clone is expanded.

D gene,J gene,clone size,V gene,CDR3 length,CDR3 DNA,CDR3 protein
NA,TRBJ2-7,few,TRBV7-9,13,TGTGCCAGCAGCCCTCCCCTTACCTACGAGCAGTACTTC,CASSPPLTYEQYF
TRBD1,TRBJ2-5,NA,TRBV24-1,16,TGTGCCACCAGTGATGCCGGGACAGGGGGCATAGAGACCCAGTACTTC,CATSDAGTGGIETQYF
NA,TRBJ2-4,NA,TRBV6-1,17,TGTGCCAGCAGTGAAGTTTTACAGAAAATAGCCAAAAACATTCAGTACTTC,CASSEVLQKIAKNIQYF
NA,TRBJ1-2,NA,TRBV6-6,13,TGTGCCAGCAGCCTAGGACAGTCTAATGGCTACACCTTC,CASSLGQSNGYTF
NA,TRBJ2-1,few,TRBV11-1,14,TGTGCCAGCAGCCCCAGGACAGTTTACAATGAGCAGTTCTTC,CASSPRTVYNEQFF
NA,TRBJ1-2,NA,TRBV28,12,TGTGCCAGCGCCCGGGGTCTCTATGGCTACACCTTC,CASARGLYGYTF
NA,TRBJ2-1,NA,TRBV5-1,13,TGCGCCAGCAGCGGGGGCTCCGGGACTAAGCAGTTCTTC,CASSGGSGTKQFF
NA,TRBJ1-3,NA,TRBV7-2,14,TGTGCCAGCAGCGGGCAGATCTCTGGAAACACCATATATTTT,CASSGQISGNTIYF
TRBD2,TRBJ2-1,NA,TRBV10-3,20,TGTGCCATCAGTGAGTCGTTGGGGGCTAGCGGGAGGGCCAATTACAATGAGCAGTTCTTC,CAISESLGASGRANYNEQFF
NA,TRBJ1-1,NA,TRBV5-4,14,TGTGCCAGCAGTTCGCCAGTCTCGAACACTGAAGCTTTCTTT,CASSSPVSNTEAFF
NA,TRBJ2-1,once,TRBV19,16,TGTGCCAGTAGTACGCCCCGCCCGGGAGCCTACAATGAGCAGTTCTTC,CASSTPRPGAYNEQFF
NA,TRBJ1-1,once,TRBV29-1,13,TGCAGCGTACACAGGGACATGAACACTGAAGCTTTCTTT,CSVHRDMNTEAFF
NA,TRBJ1-2,once,TRBV11-1,14,TGTGCCAGCAGCTTGCAGGACAGACATCCCCAATACACCTTC,CASSLQDRHPQYTF
TRBD2,TRBJ2-1,NA,TRBV6-2/TRBV6-3,15,TGTGCCAGCAGTCCCGGGACTAGCGGGAGTAATGAGCAGTTCTTC,CASSPGTSGSNEQFF
NA,TRBJ1-5,NA,TRBV9,13,TGTGCCAGCAGCCCAGGGATGGCTCAGCCCCAGCATTTT,CASSPGMAQPQHF
NA,TRBJ1-1,NA,TRBV9,13,TGTGCCAGCAGCGTAGCGGGTGACAGTGAAGCTTTCTTT,CASSVAGDSEAFF
NA,TRBJ2-7,NA,TRBV6-1,14,TGTGCCAGCAGTTTTAAACAGGGTCGGAACGAGCAGTACTTC,CASSFKQGRNEQYF
NA,TRBJ2-7,NA,TRBV27,15,TGTGCCAGCAAGGTCAGGGCGGTGGCCTACTACGAGCAGTACTTC,CASKVRAVAYYEQYF
NA,TRBJ2-2,NA,TRBV18,16,TGTGCCAGCTCACCCCGGCGGAGACCGAACACCGGGGAGCTGTTTTTT,CASSPRRRPNTGELFF
TRBD1,TRBJ2-4,NA,TRBV28,14,TGTGCCAGCAGTTTCCAGGGGGCTGGAGACATTCAGTACTTC,CASSFQGAGDIQYF
NA,TRBJ2-1,NA,TRBV29-1,14,TGCAGCGTCGAAGGTGGGAGCTCCTACAATGAGCAGTTCTTC,CSVEGGSSYNEQFF
TRBD1,TRBJ2-7,NA,TRBV7-9,14,TGTGCCAGCAGCGTGACAGGGACAGACTACGAGCAGTACTTC,CASSVTGTDYEQYF
TRBD1,TRBJ1-1,NA,TRBV29-1,14,TGCAGCGTTCGACAGGGGGCAGGGGACACTGAAGCTTTCTTT,CSVRQGAGDTEAFF
NA,TRBJ2-1,NA,TRBV7-9,17,TGTGCCAGCAGCTCCAGAGGAGGGTCGGGTTCCTACAATGAGCAGTTCTTC,CASSSRGGSGSYNEQFF
NA,TRBJ2-3,NA,TRBV6-6,11,TGTGCCAGCGATCAGAAAGATACGCAGTATTTT,CASDQKDTQYF
TRBD2,TRBJ2-1,NA,TRBV19,18,TGTGCCAGTAGTATAGGTCTAGCGGGAGTAGGGTCCTACAATGAGCAGTTCTTC,CASSIGLAGVGSYNEQFF
NA,TRBJ2-7,NA,TRBV5-5,16,TGTGCCAGCAGCTTGGGAATGAAGGGCGGGATCTACGAGCAGTACTTC,CASSLGMKGGIYEQYF
TRBD2,TRBJ2-1,NA,TRBV10-3,16,TGTGCCATCAGTACAGCCGGACTAGCGGGGGCCAATGAGCAGTTCTTC,CAISTAGLAGANEQFF
NA,TRBJ2-5,NA,TRBV29-1,13,TGCAGCGTTATGATTGTACAGGGTCGAGCCCAGTACTTC,CSVMIVQGRAQYF
TRBD1,TRBJ2-2,NA,TRBV5-4,16,TGTGCCAGCAGCGTGACAGGGGCCTCGAACACCGGGGAGCTGTTTTTT,CASSVTGASNTGELFF
TRBD1,TRBJ2-7,NA,TRBV28,13,TGTGCCAGCAGTAACCGGGACAGCTACGAGCAGTACTTC,CASSNRDSYEQYF
NA,TRBJ1-4,NA,TRBV13,14,TGTGCCAGCAGCTTGCCGGGAGCTAATGAAAAACTGTTTTTT,CASSLPGANEKLFF
NA,TRBJ2-6,NA,TRBV28,15,TGTGCCAGCAGCCAATTGGACAGTCAGGCCAACGTCCTGACTTTC,CASSQLDSQANVLTF
NA,TRBJ2-3,NA,TRBV5-1,13,TGCGCCAGCAGCTTGTCAGACACAGATACGCAGTATTTT,CASSLSDTDTQYF
NA,TRBJ1-1,few,TRBV3-1/TRBV3-2,14,TGTGCCAGCAGCCAAGGTTCCAGGGCTTATCAGGCTTTCTTT,CASSQGSRAYQAFF